This T cell receptor beta chain was identified during a study of blood T cell repertoires in COVID-19. Overall study context: Sites in the United States, Italy and Spain provided acute and convalescent COVID-19 samples. Sample material is recorded as cDNA or gDNA derived from T cells, B-cell-depleted T cells, or PBMCs.

This CDR3 comprises 15 residues. CDR1 and CDR2 (germline): SEHNR, FQNEAQ (reference sequence). V lost 3 bases and J lost 5; bases outside the gene matches: 6. Original data processing: Amplification of reference gene primers provided the estimated nucleated cell counts. This table comes from immunoSEQ multiplex PCR, and its TCRdb copy is limited to in-frame clones, with some not included. That table is the source of V, J and clone size, and D and trimming were worked out from the DNA. The table has some 150,000 clones, roughly 80% seen once; the top ten hold more than 2.5%. This clonotype originated in a woman of 80 years or more with acute or convalescent COVID-19. Sequenced material: peripheral blood. The rearrangement links TRBV7-9 to TRBJ2-3, with 9 bases identical to TRBD2. The CDR3 loop reads CASSFGGGGLDTQYF. The CDR3 DNA is TGTGCCAGCAGCTTCGGCGGGGGGGGATTAGATACGCAGTATTTT.